This T cell receptor beta chain came from a study of T cell responses to AZD1222 COVID-19 vaccine. Points from the study as a whole: The peak T cell response came first, and repertoires were sampled only after it.

A remark on this clone: Its antigen is not identified.

Profiling relied on immunoSEQ multiplex PCR, and the TCRdb table lists in-frame clones only, not all of them. The sample shows 120,000 to 150,000 clones, around 90% of them seen only once. V lost 1 base to trimming and J lost 4 bases; unmatched junction nucleotides: 3. CDR1 and CDR2 (germline): SGHAT, FQNNGV. CDR3 size: 15 residues. The starting material was peripheral blood, obtained 28 days after the second dose of the MenACWY control vaccine. The J gene is TRBJ2-7, the V gene TRBV11-2; TRBD1 matches 11 bases. The clonotype comes from an adult who received the MenACWY meningococcal vaccine as a control. The CDR3 nucleotides read TGTGCCAGCAGCTTAGGGACAGGGGGCGCATACGAGCAGTACTTC. As protein: CASSLGTGGAYEQYF.